Presented here are 12 T cell receptor beta chains from one specimen sequenced in a study of shared clonotypes between healthy human individuals. Assay used: immunoSEQ multiplex PCR; TCRdb lists only in-frame clones, some missing. The sample has roughly 1,600,000 clones; 97% to 99% are singletons. The sample taken for sequencing was naive CD4+ T cells sorted from blood. As for subset: CD45RA+ positively selected. The receptor set was obtained from a man younger than 45 in good health.

This rearrangement joins TRBV6-5 to TRBJ1-1, with 9 bases that match TRBD1. In germline, CDR1 is MNHEY, CDR2 SVGAGI. The length of the CDR3 is 12 residues. CDR3 region: CSVQGANTEAFF. As DNA, the CDR3 is TGTAGCGTACAGGGGGCGAACACTGAAGCTTTCTTT.

The V call is TRBV10-1, the J call TRBJ2-2; D possibly corresponds to TRBD2 (5 bases). Between the trimmed V and J ends, which lost 5 bases and 3 bases, there was a span of 10 bases. The CDR3 extends over 14 amino acids. The V gene's germline CDR1 is WNHNN and CDR2 SYGVQD (reference sequence). CDR3 region: CASSYSGYTGELFF. In DNA form, the CDR3 reads TGCGCCAGCAGTTACAGCGGATACACCGGGGAGCTGTTTTTT.

The chain carries TRBV23-1 and TRBJ2-5; 8 nucleotides line up with TRBD2. TRBV23-1 is an open reading frame whose function is uncertain. This CDR3 is built from 16 residues. Trimming took 0 bases from V and 5 from J; bases not matched to a gene: 8. CDR3 protein: CASSQSTSAKLETQYF. CDR3 nucleotide sequence: TGCGCCAGCAGTCAATCGACTAGCGCTAAACTGGAGACCCAGTACTTC.

The chain uses TRBV19 and TRBJ1-5; D gene uncertain. There are 15 residues in the CDR3. V lost 5 bases and J lost 5, with 16 bases in between. Germline CDR1 is LNHDA and CDR2 is SQIVND (reference sequence). CDR3 DNA: TGTGCCAGTAGTCGGTGGGCCGAAAACCATCAGCCCCAGCATTTT. Amino acids: CASSRWAENHQPQHF.

This chain links TRBV7-2 with TRBJ2-2; D not certain. This CDR3 contains 15 residues. Trimming left V 3 bases short and J 0 bases short, with 8 bases between. Per the germline V gene, CDR1 is SGHTA and CDR2 is FQGNSA. The DNA of the CDR3 is TGTGCCAGCAGCTTTCTTGCGGCGAACACCGGGGAGCTGTTTTTT. Protein product: CASSFLAANTGELFF.

V usage is TRBV7-9 and J usage is TRBJ1-1; D is undetermined. Looked up from germline, CDR1 is SEHNR and CDR2 is FQNEAQ (reference sequence). The CDR3 totals 15 residues. Trimming shortened V by 0 bases and J by 4 bases, and 12 bases separated the two germline ends. The CDR3 spells CASSLAGGVGTEAFF. The DNA for the CDR3 is TGTGCCAGCAGCTTAGCGGGTGGGGTAGGCACTGAAGCTTTCTTT.

The chain joins TRBV9 to TRBJ2-1, with D possibly matching TRBD1 (6 bases). Germline CDR1 and CDR2: SGDLS and YYNGEE. The CDR3 is made up of 14 amino acids. Trimming pared 2 bases from V and 4 bases from J, leaving 10 bases between. The DNA of the CDR3 is TGTGCCAGCAGCGTTCGGGACATGTACAATGAGCAGTTCTTC. Its protein is CASSVRDMYNEQFF.

The V and J genes are TRBV7-3 and TRBJ2-7; D gene uncertain. The CDR3 runs to 14 residues. Trimming took off 5 bases at V and 6 bases at J, with 17 bases between the two ends. Germline loops: CDR1 SGHTA, CDR2 FQGTGA. CDR3 DNA: TGTGCCAGCAGCCCCGGGCGAGTCGGAGTCGAGCAGTACTTC. The encoded protein is CASSPGRVGVEQYF.

The CDR3 DNA is TGTGCCAGCAGCTCCCTTGGGGGCCCTCCGCCCTACGAGCAGTACTTC. Protein sequence: CASSSLGGPPPYEQYF. This sequence joins TRBV28 and TRBJ2-7, with D possibly TRBD1 on 6 matching bases. V gave up 6 bases and J gave up 2 bases, with 20 bases separating them. The CDR3 is 16 residues long. Germline V gives CDR1 MDHEN, CDR2 SYDVKM.

The J gene is TRBJ1-2, the V gene TRBV5-1; D unclear. CDR1 is SGHRS and CDR2 is YFSETQ in the germline V gene. This CDR3 has 14 residues. The V end was cut by 8 bases, the J end by 0 bases, with 14 bases between. The CDR3 sequence: CASTRGGTNYGYTF. The CDR3 DNA reads TGCGCCAGTACCCGGGGAGGAACTAACTATGGCTACACCTTC.

This clone was seen only once. The rearrangement uses TRBV7-2 and TRBJ2-5; 7 nucleotides align to TRBD1. Germline CDR1 SGHTA, CDR2 FQGNSA. The CDR3 runs 13 residues. V lost 5 bases and J lost 7; bases outside the gene matches: 7. The CDR3 DNA follows: TGTGCCAGCAGCGGGACAGCCTATGTGACCCAGTACTTC. Its protein is CASSGTAYVTQYF.

The rearrangement uses TRBV11-2 and TRBJ2-7, with D hard to call. The CDR3 has 14 residues. V dropped 5 bases and J dropped 3 bases, with 14 bases sitting between them. Per the germline V gene, CDR1 is SGHAT and CDR2 is FQNNGV. The DNA for the CDR3 is TGTGCCAGCAGCCGCTCCAATTTGGACTACGAGCAGTACTTC. This codes for CASSRSNLDYEQYF.